One and the same sample provided the 25 T cell receptor beta chains below, sequenced in a study of regulatory T cells in long-lasting Graves disease. Arm-PCR of CDR3 regions with iRepertoire HTBI primers generated TCR beta libraries. TCRdb ran MiXCR on the multiplex PCR reads and lists one entry per CDR3 protein. The profile shows a few hundred thousand distinct CDR3 sequences, less than 20% of them singletons. Specified time point: newly diagnosed GD, antithyroid drugs for less than 3 months. RNA from PBMCs was the source of the TCR library. These same data were also listed under a study on T cells in Graves' hyperthyroidism and ophthalmopathy.

Sequencing was performed on peripheral blood mononuclear cells (PBMCs), taken at new diagnosis, from a patient treated with antithyroid drugs. The receptors shown here come from a woman aged 18-29 years with Graves disease.

This clonotype was picked up many times. The rearrangement links TRBV11-2 to TRBJ1-2; no definite D call. The CDR3 contains 13 residues. Germline values: CDR1 SGHAT, CDR2 FQNNGV. The V end was cut by 5 bases, the J end by 5 bases, with 12 bases between. The CDR3 region has the DNA TGTGCCAGCAGCGCCCTGACCACATATGGCTACACCTTC. It codes for CASSALTTYGYTF.

This clonotype was counted a few times. One base away lies a much larger clone, so this may be a sequencing read error. This chain connects TRBV7-9 to TRBJ2-1; D is perhaps TRBD2 (6 bases). The CDR3 has 16 amino acids. The V gene's germline CDR1 is SEHNR and CDR2 FQNEAQ (reference sequence). The CDR3 sequence: CASTSPGGLVVNEPFF. CDR3 DNA: TGTGCCAGCACCTCTCCCGGGGGACTGGTGGTTAATGAGCCGTTCTTC.

This clonotype was recorded many times. The chain employs TRBV7-2 and TRBJ2-7; D may be TRBD2 (5 bases). V shed 5 bases and J shed 2 bases, with 19 bases lying between them. Germline values: CDR1 SGHTA, CDR2 FQGNSA. CDR3 length: 16 amino acids. Here the CDR3 DNA reads TGTGCCAGCAGCCTCCGGGGTGGGTCGTACACCTACGAGCAGTACTTC. This gives the protein CASSLRGGSYTYEQYF.

The chain links TRBV6-1 to TRBJ2-7; D is unresolved. Germline lookup yields CDR1 MNHNS and CDR2 SASEGT. Trimming took off 6 bases at V and 0 bases at J, with 21 bases between the two ends. The CDR3 covers 17 residues. CDR3 residues: CASSPQLVAASSYEQYF. The CDR3 coding sequence is TGTGCCAGCAGCCCACAGCTTGTTGCGGCAAGCTCCTACGAGCAGTACTTC.

The rearrangement uses TRBV11-3 and TRBJ2-7, with TRBD2 matching over 12 bases. The V and J ends lost 6 bases and 1 base, in that order; junction bases with no gene match: 13. Germline assignment: CDR1 SGHNT and CDR2 YENEEA. The CDR3 is made up of 18 amino acids. CDR3 amino acids: CASSHDSILAGGSYEQYF. As DNA, the CDR3 is TGTGCCAGCAGTCACGATTCGATACTAGCGGGAGGTTCCTACGAGCAGTACTTC.

This clonotype was counted ten times or more. V is TRBV11-2 and J is TRBJ2-7; D remains ambiguous. V was cut by 1 base and J by 3 bases, with 10 bases left in between. The CDR3 runs to 14 residues. Germline CDR1 and CDR2: SGHAT and FQNNGV. CDR3 loop: CASSLVGRIYEQYF. The CDR3, as DNA: TGTGCCAGCAGCTTAGTAGGTCGGATCTACGAGCAGTACTTC.

This clonotype was observed a handful of times. The V call is TRBV6-2 or TRBV6-3, the J call TRBJ2-1; TRBD2 matches 14 bases. Trimming took 5 bases from V and 7 from J; bases not matched to a gene: 16. The CDR3 has 19 residues. In germline, CDR1 is MNHEY, CDR2 SVGEGT. The CDR3, as DNA: TGTGCCAGCAGTGAAAGGGCGGGACTAGCGGGAGTCGTGAGGAATGAGCAGTTCTTC. As protein: CASSERAGLAGVVRNEQFF.

The chain joins TRBV2 to TRBJ2-2; unclear D gene. In germline, CDR1 is SNHLY, CDR2 FYNNEI. The CDR3 is 15 residues long. V lost 4 bases and J 5 bases, leaving 14 bases between the germline ends. The CDR3 DNA reads TGTGCCAGCAGTGGACCCGCCGTTGTAACCGGGGAGCTGTTTTTT. Its protein product is CASSGPAVVTGELFF.

The chain joins TRBV11-2 to TRBJ2-1; D possibly corresponds to TRBD2 (6 bases). Germline assignment: CDR1 SGHAT and CDR2 FQNNGV. The CDR3 totals 15 residues. V lost 4 bases to trimming and J lost 6 bases, with 16 bases between them. CDR3 sequence (DNA): TGTGCCAGCAGCTCGGGGACTTTTATGGCCAATGAGCAGTTCTTC. Translation gives CASSSGTFMANEQFF.

Notes on this clonotype: A much larger clone lies one base from this, so it may be a read error. V is TRBV29-1 and J is TRBJ2-1; TRBD2 matches 14 bases. Germline V gene lookup returns CDR1 SQVTM and CDR2 ANQGSEA. The CDR3 consists of 19 residues. V lost 4 bases to trimming and J lost 6 bases; unmatched junction nucleotides: 17. The CDR3 region has the DNA TGCAGCGTTGGAGGGACTAGCGGGAGAATATACCATAAAGGCAATGAGCAGTTCTTC. Translating gives CSVGGTSGRIYHKGNEQFF.

This clonotype was seen a few times. V and J are TRBV11-2 and TRBJ2-1; D gene ambiguous. This CDR3 has 15 residues. Looked up from germline, CDR1 is SGHAT and CDR2 is FQNNGV. The germline V and J ends were trimmed by 5 bases and 9 bases, with 20 bases remaining between them. In nucleotides, the CDR3 is TGTGCCAGCAGCCAAGATCTCCTAGGCGTAGGTGAGCAGTTCTTC. Its protein is CASSQDLLGVGEQFF.

The table lists this clonotype with many counts. CDR3 DNA: TGTGCCAGCAGTTCCCTAGCGGGAGGGCCTTTTAATGAGCAGTTCTTC. This codes for CASSSLAGGPFNEQFF. V usage is TRBV6-5 and J usage is TRBJ2-1; 12 bases match TRBD2. The CDR3 consists of 16 residues. Germline CDR1 is MNHEY and CDR2 is SVGAGI. V shed 4 bases and J 7 bases; nucleotides not matched to a gene: 8.

The table lists this clonotype with a few counts. V usage is TRBV6-1 and J usage is TRBJ1-2; D remains unclear. The V and J ends lost 3 bases and 2 bases respectively, with 10 bases between them. Germline assignment: CDR1 MNHNS and CDR2 SASEGT. CDR3 length equals 14 residues. DNA of the CDR3: TGTGCCAGCAGTGATTGGGAGTCGAACTATGGCTACACCTTC. It encodes CASSDWESNYGYTF.

The rearrangement uses TRBV5-4 and TRBJ2-3; D not certain. Germline CDR1 SGHNT, CDR2 YYREEE (reference sequence). The ends were cut back, 0 bases at V and 3 bases at J, with 8 bases in the middle. The CDR3 has 14 amino acids. In nucleotides, the CDR3 is TGTGCCAGCAGCTTGGGATTCGAGACAGATACGCAGTATTTT. The encoded protein is CASSLGFETDTQYF.

This clonotype occurred a few times. This rearrangement joins TRBV28 to TRBJ2-6; possibly TRBD2 for D (6 bases). CDR3 length equals 17 residues. The V end lost 4 bases, the J end lost 2 bases, and 15 bases lay between the germline ends. Germline lookup yields CDR1 MDHEN and CDR2 SYDVKM. The CDR3 reads CASSSGGRLAGANVLTF. The CDR3 coding sequence is TGTGCCAGCAGTTCCGGGGGACGATTAGCTGGGGCCAACGTCCTGACTTTC.

This clonotype was picked up many times. V usage is TRBV7-2 and J usage is TRBJ2-3, with 7 bases identical to TRBD2. Germline V CDR1 and CDR2: SGHTA, FQGNSA. The length of the CDR3 is 16 residues. Losses at the gene ends were 2 bases for V and 0 bases for J; bases not matched to a gene: 5. This chain's CDR3 is CASSLNFGGSTDTQYF. The CDR3 DNA reads as TGTGCCAGCAGCTTAAACTTCGGGGGGAGCACAGATACGCAGTATTTT.

This clonotype showed up many times. The chain links TRBV28 to TRBJ1-1; D call uncertain. This CDR3 contains 13 residues. Germline loops: CDR1 MDHEN, CDR2 SYDVKM. Trimming took 3 bases from V and 0 from J, leaving 5 bases between them. CDR3 sequence: CASSFLLNTEAFF. The CDR3 DNA reads TGTGCCAGCAGTTTCCTTCTGAACACTGAAGCTTTCTTT.

This clonotype was recorded at least ten times. The CDR3 coding sequence is TGTGCCAGCAGTTCGACAGGAGAGAAAGCTTTCTTT. This translates into CASSSTGEKAFF. This chain joins TRBV28 and TRBJ1-1, with TRBD1 as a possible D gene (6 bases). V lost 4 bases to trimming and J lost 9 bases, with 12 bases between them. The CDR3 contains 12 residues. CDR1 and CDR2 from the germline V gene are MDHEN and SYDVKM.

This clonotype was detected ten times or more. V and J are TRBV2 and TRBJ1-5; D is uncertain. V was clipped by 2 bases and J by 5 bases, with 13 bases between them. Germline V gene data show CDR1 as SNHLY and CDR2 as FYNNEI. The CDR3 consists of 15 residues. CDR3 protein: CASSERWAGDQPQHF. The CDR3 bases are TGTGCCAGCAGTGAACGGTGGGCAGGCGATCAGCCCCAGCATTTT.

This clonotype was detected ten times or more. The chain recombines TRBV6-1 with TRBJ1-2; no definite D call. The CDR3 spans 15 residues. The germline V gene has CDR1 MNHNS and CDR2 SASEGT. V lost 3 bases, J lost 2 bases, and 13 bases lay in between. CDR3 region: CASSDRITTNYGYTF. In DNA form, the CDR3 reads TGTGCCAGCAGTGATCGGATTACAACGAACTATGGCTACACCTTC.

This clonotype was detected many times. The chain has TRBV5-1 and TRBJ2-2; D ambiguous. Germline V lookup: CDR1 SGHRS, CDR2 YFSETQ. CDR3 length equals 16 residues. V dropped 3 bases and J dropped 4 bases, with 16 bases sitting between them. The chain's CDR3 is CASSWRPDELTGELFF. The CDR3 DNA reads as TGCGCCAGCAGCTGGAGACCGGATGAACTCACCGGGGAGCTGTTTTTT. Looking up the rest from reference TRBV5-1 and TRBJ2-2 gives the full variable domain: KAGVTQTPRYLIKTRGQQVTLSCSPISGHRSVSWYQQTPGQGLQFLFEYFSETQRNKGNFPGRFSGRQFSNSRSEMNVSTLELGDSALYLCASSWRPDELTGELFFGEGSRLTVL.

As for this clonotype: A read error may be the cause here, since a much bigger clone is one base away. V and J are TRBV28 and TRBJ1-5; D gene uncertain. From germline, CDR1 is MDHEN and CDR2 SYDVKM. The CDR3 is 14 residues long. V dropped 11 bases and J dropped 0 bases, with 14 bases sitting between them. In nucleotides, the CDR3 is TGTGCCGGCATTACCGGGAATAGCAATCAGCCCCAGCATTTT. Amino acid sequence: CAGITGNSNQPQHF.

The CDR3 spells CSVLPGQGGSYEQYF. Written as DNA, the CDR3 is TGCAGTGTTTTACCAGGACAGGGAGGCTCCTACGAGCAGTACTTC. J is TRBJ2-7 and V is TRBV20-1; TRBD1 aligns across 8 bases. Germline CDR1 reads DFQATT; CDR2 reads SNEGSKA (reference sequence). The V gene end was trimmed by 7 bases and the J gene end by 0 bases; junction bases not matched to a gene: 11. This CDR3 is 15 amino acids long.

This clonotype was observed at least ten times. The chain is built from TRBV2 and TRBJ2-1, with a weak D call TRBD1 (7 bases). CDR3 size: 14 residues. The V gene's germline CDR1 is SNHLY and CDR2 FYNNEI. The germline V and J ends were trimmed by 3 bases and 7 bases, with 13 bases remaining between them. CDR3 sequence: CASSDQGGRNEQFF. CDR3 coding DNA: TGTGCCAGCAGTGACCAGGGGGGTAGGAATGAGCAGTTCTTC.

As regards this clonotype: A much bigger clone sits one base away, suggesting this may be a read error. This chain links TRBV12-3 or TRBV12-4 with TRBJ2-1; D remains ambiguous. V was shortened by 2 bases and J by 4 bases, with 18 bases between the two germline ends. The CDR3 runs 17 residues. CDR3 sequence (DNA): TGTGCCAGCAGTTTATATCTTGGACCAGCGACATACAATGAGCAGTTCTTC. It yields the protein CASSLYLGPATYNEQFF.